These 13 T cell receptor beta chains were all obtained from the same sample, sequenced in a study of glioma-infiltrating T cells after dendritic cell vaccination. The sample's time point: after dendritic cell vaccination, including at tumor progression/relapse. Using immunoSEQ multiplex PCR, the repertoire was profiled, and TCRdb retains in-frame clones only, with some absent. The sample includes tens of thousands of clones, approximately 91% of them seen just once. The specimen was blood, collected after dendritic cell vaccination. Receptor source: a human donor with glioblastoma.

The rearrangement links TRBV18 to TRBJ1-3; 8 bases match TRBD1. V dropped 2 bases and J dropped 4; count of bases not matched to a gene: 4. The CDR3 totals 15 residues. CDR1 is KGHSH and CDR2 is LQKENI in the germline V gene. CDR3 amino acids: CASSPSQGVGNTIYF. In nucleotides, the CDR3 is TGTGCCAGCTCACCATCACAGGGGGTCGGAAACACCATATATTTT.

The chain employs TRBV29-1 and TRBJ2-7, with 10 nucleotides matching TRBD1. The length of the CDR3 is 12 residues. CDR1 SQVTM and CDR2 ANQGSEA come from the germline V gene. The CDR3 DNA is TGCACCGCGTCGGACAGGGGGAGCGAGCAGTACTTC. Translating it yields CTASDRGSEQYF.

This clone was counted only a few times. This rearrangement joins TRBV19 to TRBJ1-3, with 7 bases lining up with TRBD1. In germline, CDR1 is LNHDA, CDR2 SQIVND (reference sequence). The length of the CDR3 is 17 residues. Germline trimming cut 3 bases from V and 2 bases from J; bases unmatched to any gene: 10. This CDR3 reads CASSMSGTDTTGNTIYF. The CDR3 DNA follows: TGTGCCAGTAGTATGTCCGGGACAGACACGACTGGAAACACCATATATTTT.

The gene calls are TRBV13 and TRBJ2-7; D may be TRBD1 (6 bases). The CDR3 contains 15 residues. Trimming removed 5 bases from V and 3 bases from J, with 17 bases in between. The germline V gene has CDR1 PRHDT and CDR2 FYEKMQ (reference sequence). CDR3 in DNA: TGTGCCAGCAGCGGCCGTCTCGGGACACGCTACGAGCAGTACTTC. Residues: CASSGRLGTRYEQYF.

The chain is built from TRBV4-1 and TRBJ2-7, with 12 bases that match TRBD1. The CDR3 sequence is 14 residues long. V dropped 3 bases and J dropped 4; count of bases not matched to a gene: 1. Per germline, CDR1 MGHRA and CDR2 YSYEKL. The CDR3 nucleotides are TGCGCCAGCAGCCAGGGACAGGGGGCGTACGAGCAGTACTTC. This translates into CASSQGQGAYEQYF.

V gene TRBV2 combines with J gene TRBJ2-1; 7 nucleotides align to TRBD2. Trimming took 3 bases from V and 4 from J; bases not matched to a gene: 12. The CDR3 is made up of 17 amino acids. Germline V CDR1 and CDR2: SNHLY, FYNNEI. The CDR3 spells CASSDSASGENYNEQFF. The DNA of the CDR3 is TGTGCCAGCAGTGACTCGGCTAGCGGAGAGAATTACAATGAGCAGTTCTTC.

Here the CDR3 reads CASGVLAGGIPQFF. The DNA for the CDR3 is TGTGCCAGCGGGGTCCTAGCGGGAGGAATCCCGCAGTTCTTC. The chain uses TRBV28 and TRBJ2-1, with 11 bases fitting TRBD2. The CDR3 runs 14 residues. Germline values: CDR1 MDHEN, CDR2 SYDVKM. Trimming removed 8 bases from V and 12 bases from J; junction bases left unmatched: 12.

This rearrangement joins TRBV4-2 to TRBJ2-5, with TRBD1 identical over 7 bases. J gave up 2 bases and V 6 bases, and 6 bases lay outside the gene matches. The CDR3 runs to 14 residues. Germline V gives CDR1 LGHNA, CDR2 YNFKEQ. The CDR3 here is CASRPGTEQETQYF. The DNA for the CDR3 is TGTGCCAGCAGACCTGGGACAGAACAAGAGACCCAGTACTTC.

Regarding this clone: An end of the junction does not agree with germline; a read error may underlie this. The chain has TRBV7-7 and TRBJ1-1, with 7 bases that match TRBD1. Germline loops: CDR1 SSHAT, CDR2 FNYEAQ (reference sequence). CDR3 length: 16 residues. For the CDR3, the DNA is TGTGCTAGCAGCTCCCCTCGTAGGGGGCGGACCACTGAAGCTTTCTTT. It encodes CASSSPRRGRTTEAFF.

The table lists this clone with a count of one. The chain is built from TRBV2 and TRBJ1-6; D unclear. This CDR3 has 14 amino acids. V lost 5 bases and J lost 4, with 9 bases in between. Germline-derived CDR1 and CDR2 are SNHLY and FYNNEI. The CDR3 DNA follows: TGTGCCAGCAGTTTTTTACGGTATAATTCACCCCTCCACTTT. Its protein product is CASSFLRYNSPLHF.

The rearrangement uses TRBV7-2 and TRBJ2-1; 13 bases map to TRBD2. The CDR3 sequence is 16 residues long. Germline V CDR1 and CDR2: SGHTA, FQGNSA. The junction had 9 bases not matched to a gene; V was cut back by 4 bases and J by 9 bases. The CDR3 here is CASSYLLAGGGVEQFF. CDR3 DNA sequence: TGTGCCAGCAGCTACCTACTAGCGGGAGGGGGGGTTGAGCAGTTCTTC.

V usage is TRBV7-9 and J usage is TRBJ2-7; 13 bases fit TRBD2. The germline gives CDR1 SEHNR, CDR2 FQNEAQ (reference sequence). CDR3 length: 16 amino acids. V was pared by 1 base and J by 5 bases, with 5 bases of the junction left unmatched. CDR3 in DNA: TGTGCCAGCAGCTTAGGATCACTAGCGGGAGGGAACGAGCAGTACTTC. As protein: CASSLGSLAGGNEQYF.

The V gene is TRBV7-2, the J gene TRBJ1-1; tentative D call: TRBD1 (6 bases). The CDR3 sequence is 13 residues long. The V and J ends lost 1 base and 7 bases respectively, with 10 bases between them. Germline CDR1 is SGHTA and CDR2 is FQGNSA. Here the CDR3 reads CASSLVGTSEAFF. DNA of the CDR3: TGTGCCAGCAGCTTAGTGGGGACAAGTGAAGCTTTCTTT.